One sample yielded the 28 T cell receptor beta chains listed below, sequenced in a study of T cells in localized non-small cell lung cancer (dated by TCRdb to about 2020). Libraries came from the immunoSEQ multiplex PCR assay. This immuneACCESS table, as held by TCRdb, lists in-frame sequences with V and J called but not all clones. Of the missing ones, under half trace to an unresolved V gene in checked studies; the others have no known cause. Here the sample has roughly 50,000 clones; about 80% occur a single time. Of the sample, less than 20% falls within the top ten clones. The sample was peripheral blood, taken before any cancer treatment. The receptors stem from a female donor older than 55 with stage II squamous cell lung carcinoma.

V and J are TRBV18 and TRBJ2-5; D might be TRBD1 (5 bases). The CDR3 spans 14 residues. Trimming left V 0 bases short and J 5 bases short, with 10 bases between. Germline loops: CDR1 KGHSH, CDR2 LQKENI. CDR3 sequence (DNA): TGTGCCAGCTCACCACCGGCAGGGTCGGAGACCCAGTACTTC. It codes for CASSPPAGSETQYF.

This CDR3 is CASSTRTGVKNIQYF. In DNA, the CDR3 is TGTGCCAGCAGCACTAGGACAGGGGTTAAAAACATTCAGTACTTC. The chain recombines TRBV7-2 with TRBJ2-4, with 9 bases aligning to TRBD1. This CDR3 has 15 amino acids. Trimming took 5 bases from V and 4 from J; bases not matched to a gene: 6. Germline V lookup: CDR1 SGHTA, CDR2 FQGNSA.

V gene TRBV6-5 combines with J gene TRBJ2-7, with D maybe TRBD1 (5 bases). Trimming removed 5 bases at V and 4 bases at J, with 15 bases between. The length of the CDR3 is 14 residues. Germline-derived CDR1 and CDR2 are MNHEY and SVGAGI. The CDR3 region is CASSTQGGFYEQYF. Here the CDR3 DNA reads TGTGCCAGCAGTACCCAGGGTGGCTTTTACGAGCAGTACTTC.

The chain is built from TRBV5-1 and TRBJ1-1, with D uncertain. The CDR3 sequence is 16 residues long. The germline V gene encodes CDR1 SGHRS and CDR2 YFSETQ. The germline V and J ends were trimmed by 6 bases and 0 bases, with 18 bases remaining between them. CDR3 in DNA: TGCGCCAGCAAGTACACGGCCCGACGGATGAACACTGAAGCTTTCTTT. It translates to CASKYTARRMNTEAFF.

The table lists this clone with a count of one. V gene TRBV19 combines with J gene TRBJ2-7; D is tentatively TRBD1 or TRBD2 (5 bases each). Germline V gene sequence: CDR1 LNHDA, CDR2 SQIVND (reference sequence). Trimming stripped 3 bases from V and 4 bases from J, with 13 bases between. The CDR3 extends over 14 amino acids. CDR3 nucleotide sequence: TGTGCCAGTAGTATGGACGGGGCGACGTACGAGCAGTACTTC. It is translated as CASSMDGATYEQYF.

This clone has just one count. This rearrangement joins TRBV6-5 to TRBJ2-3, with 7 bases fitting TRBD1. Per germline, CDR1 MNHEY and CDR2 SVGAGI. With 4 bases clipped from V and 7 bases from J, the junction kept 11 bases outside the gene matches. This CDR3 has 15 amino acids. DNA for the CDR3: TGTGCCAGCAGTTCCGACAGGGCTTTAGGGAATACGCAGTATTTT. Amino acids: CASSSDRALGNTQYF.

CDR3 sequence reads: CASLPSTGANNEQFF. The CDR3 nucleotides are TGCGCCAGCCTACCATCGACAGGGGCAAACAATGAGCAGTTCTTC. This chain connects TRBV5-1 to TRBJ2-1; 8 positions agree with TRBD1. CDR3 size: 15 residues. The junction had 11 bases not matched to a gene; V was cut back by 7 bases and J by 5 bases. Germline CDR1 SGHRS, CDR2 YFSETQ.

This chain links TRBV29-1 with TRBJ1-2; 7 bases map to TRBD1. Trimming removed 6 bases from V and 2 bases from J; junction bases left unmatched: 12. The CDR3 consists of 15 residues. Germline CDR1 SQVTM, CDR2 ANQGSEA. The CDR3 nucleotides are TGCAGCGTCGGGAACAGGGGTCTCGTCAACTATGGCTACACCTTC. This codes for CSVGNRGLVNYGYTF.

The V call is TRBV9, the J call TRBJ2-7; TRBD1 is a possible D gene (6 bases). CDR1 SGDLS and CDR2 YYNGEE come from the germline V gene. Trimming took off 4 bases at V and 2 bases at J, with 13 bases between the two ends. The CDR3 contains 14 residues. The CDR3 loop reads CASSPRTATYEQYF. The CDR3 nucleotides read TGTGCCAGCAGCCCTCGGACAGCCACCTACGAGCAGTACTTC.

The J gene is TRBJ2-5, the V gene TRBV11-1; possibly TRBD1 for D (6 bases). This CDR3 spans 16 amino acids. Germline CDR1 and CDR2: SGHAT and FQDESV (reference sequence). The germline V and J ends were trimmed by 5 bases and 1 base, with 17 bases remaining between them. The CDR3 loop reads CASSLGPQGFQETQYF. CDR3 coding DNA: TGTGCCAGCAGCCTGGGGCCACAGGGTTTCCAAGAGACCCAGTACTTC.

This clone has a single count. Different DNA sequences within this sample yield the same CDR3. The rearrangement uses TRBV5-1 and TRBJ1-1; D possibly corresponds to TRBD1 (5 bases). V was trimmed by 0 bases and J by 1 base, leaving 10 bases between them. The CDR3 has 15 amino acids. Germline CDR1 is SGHRS and CDR2 is YFSETQ. The CDR3 sequence is CASSLGAGTNTEAFF. The CDR3 coding sequence is TGCGCCAGCAGCTTGGGAGCAGGGACGAACACTGAAGCTTTCTTT. Combining the CDR3 with reference TRBV5-1 and TRBJ1-1 gives the whole variable domain KAGVTQTPRYLIKTRGQQVTLSCSPISGHRSVSWYQQTPGQGLQFLFEYFSETQRNKGNFPGRFSGRQFSNSRSEMNVSTLELGDSALYLCASSLGAGTNTEAFFGQGTRLTVV.

The chain is built from TRBV7-9 and TRBJ1-3; tentatively, D is TRBD1 (6 bases). The CDR3 has 14 residues. Per germline, CDR1 SEHNR and CDR2 FQNEAQ (reference sequence). V lost 4 bases, J lost 4 bases, and 11 bases lay in between. CDR3 sequence: CASSSQGLGNTIYF. The CDR3 nucleotides read TGTGCCAGCAGCTCCCAGGGGCTAGGAAACACCATATATTTT.

This chain uses TRBV6-1 with TRBJ2-7, with TRBD1 as a possible D gene (6 bases). With 6 bases removed from V and 1 base from J, the gap between germline ends came to 16 bases. This CDR3 has 15 residues. CDR1 is MNHNS and CDR2 is SASEGT in the germline V gene. This CDR3 is CASSGEWGQSYEQYF. The CDR3 coding sequence is TGTGCCAGCAGCGGGGAATGGGGGCAGTCCTACGAGCAGTACTTC.

This clone is a singleton in its sample. The chain links TRBV7-9 to TRBJ2-7, with D perhaps TRBD1 (5 bases). Germline CDR1 and CDR2: SEHNR and FQNEAQ (reference sequence). This CDR3 has 13 amino acids. The V and J ends lost 5 bases and 2 bases respectively, with 10 bases between them. This chain's CDR3 is CASSVTAAYEQYF. The CDR3 coding sequence is TGTGCCAGCAGCGTGACAGCCGCCTACGAGCAGTACTTC.

On this clone itself: Other nucleotide sequences from this sample produce the same CDR3. The chain is built from TRBV19 and TRBJ1-4; no clear D gene. The CDR3 extends over 15 amino acids. The V gene lost 4 bases and the J gene lost 0 bases, with 9 bases spanning the gap. Germline lookup yields CDR1 LNHDA and CDR2 SQIVND (reference sequence). The CDR3 sequence is CASSTGTATNEKLFF. The CDR3 DNA reads TGTGCCAGTAGTACCGGAACTGCAACTAATGAAAAACTGTTTTTT.

The chain has TRBV29-1 and TRBJ1-3; a weak D match, TRBD1 (5 bases). Germline CDR1 SQVTM, CDR2 ANQGSEA. CDR3 size: 15 residues. The V and J ends lost 4 bases and 0 bases respectively, with 13 bases between them. The CDR3 sequence: CSVVGGPSSGNTIYF. CDR3 nucleotide sequence: TGCAGCGTTGTGGGGGGACCCAGCTCTGGAAACACCATATATTTT.

This chain links TRBV2 with TRBJ1-1; possible D gene TRBD1, 6 bases. This CDR3 comprises 14 residues. The germline V gene encodes CDR1 SNHLY and CDR2 FYNNEI. The ends were cut back, 10 bases at V and 5 bases at J, with 20 bases in the middle. The CDR3 DNA sequence: TGTGCCATCGCGACAGGAGGAGGCAGAACTGAAGCTTTCTTT. Protein: CAIATGGGRTEAFF.

This clone showed up just once. The chain links TRBV4-2 to TRBJ1-2; 8 bases are shared with TRBD1. The CDR3 totals 15 residues. Trimming removed 3 bases from V and 2 bases from J; junction bases left unmatched: 5. CDR1 is LGHNA and CDR2 is YNFKEQ in the germline V gene. The CDR3 protein is CASSQEGQGNYGYTF. The CDR3 DNA sequence: TGTGCCAGCAGCCAGGAAGGACAGGGAAACTATGGCTACACCTTC.

This chain connects TRBV9 to TRBJ1-2; possibly TRBD1 for D (5 bases). The germline CDR1 and CDR2 sequences are SGDLS and YYNGEE. The length of the CDR3 is 16 residues. Between the trimmed V and J ends, which lost 0 bases and 3 bases, there was a span of 15 bases. The CDR3 DNA sequence: TGTGCCAGCAGCGTAGGAAAGGGACGGGAGGACTATGGCTACACCTTC. Encoded protein: CASSVGKGREDYGYTF.

The rearrangement uses TRBV5-4 and TRBJ2-7; 7 positions agree with TRBD1. Germline CDR1 is SGHNT and CDR2 is YYREEE (reference sequence). CDR3 length: 15 amino acids. V dropped 5 bases and J dropped 0; count of bases not matched to a gene: 8. The CDR3 is CASRPAGTVSYEQYF. The CDR3 coding sequence is TGTGCCAGCAGACCTGCCGGGACAGTCTCCTACGAGCAGTACTTC.

This chain connects TRBV15 to TRBJ1-4; D is unresolved. The V end lost 8 bases, the J end lost 8 bases, and 15 bases lay between the germline ends. This CDR3 is 13 amino acids long. Germline V gene data show CDR1 as LNHNV and CDR2 as YYDKDF (reference sequence). The CDR3 sequence is CATGRGQWEKLFF. The CDR3, as DNA: TGTGCCACCGGGAGAGGGCAGTGGGAAAAACTGTTTTTT.

The chain couples TRBV4-1 to TRBJ2-3; 8 bases match TRBD2. The trim removed 7 bases at V and 3 bases at J, leaving 9 bases unmatched. The CDR3 spans 15 residues. CDR1 is MGHRA and CDR2 is YSYEKL in the germline V gene. Here the CDR3 DNA reads TGCGCCAGCACCCCTGGGGGCGGGGGGACAGATACGCAGTATTTT. Amino acid sequence: CASTPGGGGTDTQYF.

The genes are TRBV11-2 and TRBJ2-7; maybe TRBD2 (7 bases). CDR3 length: 14 residues. Trimming took 5 bases from V and 3 from J, leaving 14 bases between them. From germline, CDR1 is SGHAT and CDR2 FQNNGV. The CDR3 protein is CASSGGAGNYEQYF. In DNA form, the CDR3 reads TGTGCCAGCAGCGGGGGGGCAGGAAACTACGAGCAGTACTTC.

The V gene is TRBV19, the J gene TRBJ2-3; 8 bases line up with TRBD1. Looked up from germline, CDR1 is LNHDA and CDR2 is SQIVND (reference sequence). The CDR3 runs 15 residues. The ends lost 8 bases at V and 0 bases at J; junction bases unmatched: 7. In DNA form, the CDR3 reads TGTGCCAGTGGAGGCCAGGGGGCAAGCACAGATACGCAGTATTTT. Translating it yields CASGGQGASTDTQYF.

The chain carries TRBV16 and TRBJ2-1; 9 nucleotides line up with TRBD2. This CDR3 region has 15 residues. Germline assignment: CDR1 KGHSY and CDR2 FQNENV. After removal of 0 bases from V and 8 bases from J, the junction contained 5 bases not matched to a gene. CDR3 residues: CASSQSTSGGDEQFF. In DNA form, the CDR3 reads TGTGCCAGCAGCCAATCGACTAGCGGAGGGGATGAGCAGTTCTTC.

This clone came up a few times. The chain employs TRBV6-4 and TRBJ2-2; TRBD1 aligns across 7 bases. The J segment lost 2 bases and the V segment lost 6 bases, leaving 3 bases of the junction unmatched. The CDR3 runs 14 residues. Germline V gene lookup returns CDR1 MRHNA and CDR2 SNTAGT. The CDR3 sequence: CASRQGLNTGELFF. In DNA form, the CDR3 reads TGTGCCAGCAGACAGGGGCTTAACACCGGGGAGCTGTTTTTT.

This chain connects TRBV7-2 to TRBJ1-1; D possibly corresponds to TRBD1 (5 bases). Germline V gene sequence: CDR1 SGHTA, CDR2 FQGNSA. This CDR3 spans 15 amino acids. V lost 0 bases and J lost 1, with 9 bases in between. In DNA, the CDR3 is TGTGCCAGCAGCTTAGCGTCAGGGCGGAACACTGAAGCTTTCTTT. It encodes CASSLASGRNTEAFF.

This clone has only a few counts. The chain links TRBV5-1 to TRBJ2-5, with D possibly being TRBD2 (5 bases). CDR3 length equals 17 residues. Germline loops: CDR1 SGHRS, CDR2 YFSETQ. Deletions cut 1 base from V and 0 bases from J, with 16 bases between. CDR3 protein: CASSLTRSGINQETQYF. The CDR3 nucleotides are TGCGCCAGCAGCTTGACTAGGAGTGGGATAAACCAAGAGACCCAGTACTTC. Together with reference TRBV5-1 and TRBJ2-5, the CDR3 gives the full variable domain: KAGVTQTPRYLIKTRGQQVTLSCSPISGHRSVSWYQQTPGQGLQFLFEYFSETQRNKGNFPGRFSGRQFSNSRSEMNVSTLELGDSALYLCASSLTRSGINQETQYFGPGTRLLVL.